The subject of this entry is one T cell receptor (beta chain). Study processing details: Nucleated cell number was recorded as an estimate derived from reference gene primer amplification. Generated by immunoSEQ multiplex PCR, the TCRdb table keeps only in-frame clones and is missing some. That table is the source of V, J and clone size, and D and trimming were worked out from the DNA. The sample lists 150,000 or so clones, approximately 87% occurring once. This entry comes from a study of blood T cell repertoires in COVID-19. On the study more broadly: Acute-phase and convalescent COVID-19 samples originated in the United States, Italy and Spain. T cells, B-cell-depleted T cells, or PBMCs provided the cDNA or gDNA that served as material.

CDR3 length: 15 residues. Germline values: CDR1 LNHNV, CDR2 YYDKDF (reference sequence). The V gene end was trimmed by 6 bases and the J gene end by 3 bases; junction bases not matched to a gene: 5. This receptor was identified in an elderly man with acute or convalescent COVID-19. Sequencing input: peripheral blood. V gene TRBV15 combines with J gene TRBJ2-3; 11 bases fit TRBD2. Written as DNA, the CDR3 is TGTGCCACCAGTAATCGACTAGCGGGAACAGATACGCAGTATTTT. This encodes CATSNRLAGTDTQYF.